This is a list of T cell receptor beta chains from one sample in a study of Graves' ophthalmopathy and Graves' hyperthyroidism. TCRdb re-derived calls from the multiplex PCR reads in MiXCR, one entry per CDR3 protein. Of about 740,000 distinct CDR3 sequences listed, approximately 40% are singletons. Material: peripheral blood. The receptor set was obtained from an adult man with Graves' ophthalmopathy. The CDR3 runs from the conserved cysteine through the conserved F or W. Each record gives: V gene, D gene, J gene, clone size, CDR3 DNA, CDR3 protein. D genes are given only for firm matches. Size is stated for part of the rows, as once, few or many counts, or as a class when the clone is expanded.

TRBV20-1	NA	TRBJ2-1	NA	TGCAGTGGGTCCGACAATGAGCAGTTCTTC	CSGSDNEQFF
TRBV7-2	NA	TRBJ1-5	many	TGTGCCAGCAGCTTAGGGGGAGGTGGTTTCGGCAATCAGCCCCAGCATTTT	CASSLGGGGFGNQPQHF
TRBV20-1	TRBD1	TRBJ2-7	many	TGCAGTGCTAGAGGGGACAGGGCCTACGAGCAGTACTTC	CSARGDRAYEQYF
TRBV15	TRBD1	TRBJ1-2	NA	TGTGCCAGCACCAACACCGGGACAGGGGGCGGCTACACCTTC	CASTNTGTGGGYTF
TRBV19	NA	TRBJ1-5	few	TGTGCCAATAACCCCCGGCAGGGTAGTCAGCCCCAGCATTTT	CANNPRQGSQPQHF
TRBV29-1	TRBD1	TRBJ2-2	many	TGCAGCGTTAGAGACAGGGGGGACACCGGGGAGCTGTTTTTT	CSVRDRGDTGELFF
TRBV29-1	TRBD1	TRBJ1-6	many	TGCAGCGCCCGACAGGGCCCTAACCTCCACTTT	CSARQGPNLHF
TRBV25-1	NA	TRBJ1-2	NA	TGTGCCAAGGGTGGCGTGGGAGGCTACACCTTC	CAKGGVGGYTF
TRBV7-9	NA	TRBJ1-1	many	TGTGCCAGCAGTTTAGCAGGGGACACTGAAGCTTTCTTT	CASSLAGDTEAFF
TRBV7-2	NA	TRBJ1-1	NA	TGTGCCAGCAGCTTAGAATGGGGCGAGACTGAAGCTTTCTTT	CASSLEWGETEAFF
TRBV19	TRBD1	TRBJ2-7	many	TGTGCCAGTAATAGGACAGGGGGCTACGAGCAGTACTTC	CASNRTGGYEQYF
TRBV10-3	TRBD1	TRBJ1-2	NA	TGTGCCAGCAGTTACCCGAACGAAGACAGGGATAACTATGGCTACACCTTC	CASSYPNEDRDNYGYTF
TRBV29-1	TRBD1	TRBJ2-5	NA	TGCAGCGTACAGACAGGGGGGAGCTTCTTC	CSVQTGGSFF
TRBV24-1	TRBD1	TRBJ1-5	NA	TGTGCCACCAGTGACCCAGGCTGGACAGGGGGCAATCAGCCCCAGCATTTT	CATSDPGWTGGNQPQHF
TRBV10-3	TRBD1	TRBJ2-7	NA	TGTGCCAGTACAGGGGGCGCCTACTACGAGCAGTACTTC	CASTGGAYYEQYF
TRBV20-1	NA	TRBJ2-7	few	TGCAGTGCTAGTCGCGAGCACGAGCAGTACTTC	CSASREHEQYF
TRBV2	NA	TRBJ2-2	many	TGTGCCAGCAGTGAACCCGGGGAGCTGTTTTTT	CASSEPGELFF
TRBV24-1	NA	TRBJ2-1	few	TGTGCCACCAGTGACTCTCGGGAGCAGTTCTTC	CATSDSREQFF
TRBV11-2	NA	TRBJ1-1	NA	TGTGCCAGCAGCCAAGGGCCCGGGACGGTAACTTTCTTT	CASSQGPGTVTFF
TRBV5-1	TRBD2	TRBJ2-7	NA	TGCGCCAGCAGCCTCAATCTAGCGGGAGAGTCCTACGAGCAGTACTTC	CASSLNLAGESYEQYF
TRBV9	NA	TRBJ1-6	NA	TGTGCCAGCAGCGTAGAGCCCACCTATAATTCACCCCTCCACTTT	CASSVEPTYNSPLHF
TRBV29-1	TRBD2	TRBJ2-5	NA	TGCAGCGTTGGTACAGCGGGAAAGGGCGGGGAGACCCAGTACTTC	CSVGTAGKGGETQYF